Following are 3 T cell receptor beta chains from one sample sequenced in a study of cytomegalovirus exposure and HLA in healthy donors. Use of 60 Vbeta and 13 Jbeta primers characterized the PCR. Sequencing was performed with immunoSEQ multiplex PCR; in TCRdb, only in-frame clones are kept and a portion is missing. Of about 150,000 clones in the sample, 80% were seen once. Specimen: PBMCs. Receptors originate from a man aged 25-40 years in good health.

Only a few counts were recorded for this clone. V and J are TRBV5-1 and TRBJ2-1; D may be TRBD2 (6 bases). V was cut by 4 bases and J by 8 bases, with 19 bases left in between. CDR1 and CDR2 from the germline V gene are SGHRS and YFSETQ. The CDR3 length is 15 residues. The DNA of the CDR3 is TGCGCCAGCAGCCATGGACAAGGGGAGGAGTATGAGCAGTTCTTC. Translated: CASSHGQGEEYEQFF.

This clone was observed a handful of times. The J gene is TRBJ2-3, the V gene TRBV6-6, with D hard to call. The CDR3 runs to 15 residues. Trimming pared 0 bases from V and 2 bases from J, leaving 9 bases between. Germline-derived CDR1 and CDR2 are MNHNY and SVGAGI (reference sequence). The CDR3 loop is CASSYSSVNTDTQYF. As DNA, the CDR3 is TGTGCCAGCAGTTACTCATCAGTTAACACAGATACGCAGTATTTT.

This clone was seen a single time. The genes are TRBV6-1 and TRBJ1-3; TRBD1 agrees at 7 bases. The CDR3 runs 15 residues. CDR1 and CDR2 from the germline V gene are MNHNS and SASEGT. V gave up 7 bases and J gave up 3 bases; unmatched junction bases: 9. The CDR3 nucleotides read TGTGCCAGCACACGACAGGGTTGGGGTGGAAACACCATATATTTT. Translated, it gives CASTRQGWGGNTIYF.